These T cell receptor beta chains were read from a single sample in a study of blood T cell repertoires in COVID-19. The method was immunoSEQ multiplex PCR; TCRdb's version includes in-frame clones alone and lacks a portion of them. The sample shows 490,000 or so clones, approximately 86% of them seen only once. Sequenced material: PBMCs or T cells enriched from blood (not recorded which). The receptors were gathered from an older woman who had recovered from COVID-19. The CDR3 runs from the conserved cysteine through the conserved F or W. The D gene is left open where the match is weak. Clone size appears in some rows only: once, few, many, or a class for an expanded clone.

NA | TRBJ2-6 | NA | TRBV2 | TGTGCCAGAGCCCAGGGGTCTGGGGCCAACGTCCTGACTTTC | CARAQGSGANVLTF
once | TRBJ2-1 | NA | TRBV4-2 | TGTGCCAGCAGCCGGGGAGGCGATGAGCAGTTCTTC | CASSRGGDEQFF
NA | TRBJ1-1 | TRBD1 | TRBV30 | TGTGCCTGGAGTAAGGGACAGGGGGGAAGGACTGAAGCTTTCTTT | CAWSKGQGGRTEAFF
few | TRBJ1-1 | TRBD1 | TRBV10-3 | TGTGCCATCAGTGCTGGACAGGGTTTCACTGAAGCTTTCTTT | CAISAGQGFTEAFF
NA | TRBJ1-6 | NA | TRBV5-6 | TGTGCCAGCAGCTTGGGGCAGGTCTATAATTCACCCCTCCACTTT | CASSLGQVYNSPLHF
once | TRBJ1-4 | TRBD1 | TRBV5-1 | TGCGCCAGCAGCCCGACAGGGAAAACGGGGGCAACTAATGAAAAACTGTTTTTT | CASSPTGKTGATNEKLFF
NA | TRBJ1-3 | NA | TRBV15 | TGTGCCACCAGCAGAGATCTCCTCGGTCACACCATATATTTT | CATSRDLLGHTIYF
NA | TRBJ1-2 | NA | TRBV7-9 | TGTGCCAGCAGCTTTGCAGGGGCCCTCTATGGCTACACCTTC | CASSFAGALYGYTF
NA | TRBJ2-3 | TRBD2 | TRBV19 | TGTGCCAGTAGTATAGTGTTGGCTAGCGGGGGCCAGGCCGATACGCAGTATTTT | CASSIVLASGGQADTQYF
few | TRBJ2-2 | NA | TRBV24-1 | TGTGCCACCAGGGTATCGACAGGGGAGCTGTTTTTT | CATRVSTGELFF
NA | TRBJ1-6 | TRBD1 | TRBV11-2 | TGTGCCAGCAGCTTTCGGACAGGAAATAATTCACCCCTCCACTTT | CASSFRTGNNSPLHF
NA | TRBJ1-5 | NA | TRBV7-2 | TGTGCCAGCAGCTTAGAGTCACAGGGAGGGAATCAGCCCCAGCATTTT | CASSLESQGGNQPQHF
NA | TRBJ1-1 | NA | TRBV12-3/TRBV12-4 | TGTGCCAGCAGTCGACAGCACACTGAAGCTTTCTTT | CASSRQHTEAFF
NA | TRBJ1-3 | TRBD1 | TRBV5-1 | TGCGCCAGCAGCTTGGAGCTCCTAACAGGGGCTGGAAACACCATATATTTT | CASSLELLTGAGNTIYF
NA | TRBJ2-3 | NA | TRBV13 | TGTGCCAGCAGCTTAGGGGGGCGAGGCACAGATACGCAGTATTTT | CASSLGGRGTDTQYF
few | TRBJ1-5 | NA | TRBV6-2/TRBV6-3 | TGTGCCAGCAGTTACGTTGGTCCCCCCAGTAACCAGCCCCAGCATTTT | CASSYVGPPSNQPQHF
NA | TRBJ2-1 | NA | TRBV6-4 | TGTGCCAGCAGTCGGACATCCTCCTACAATGAGCAGTTCTTC | CASSRTSSYNEQFF
NA | TRBJ1-5 | TRBD1 | TRBV19 | TGTGCCAGTACCTTGGACAGGAATAGCAATCAGCCCCAGCATTTT | CASTLDRNSNQPQHF
NA | TRBJ1-4 | NA | TRBV5-1 | TGCGCCAGCAGCTACTGGGGCAGGGAAGGTGAAAAACTGTTTTTT | CASSYWGREGEKLFF
NA | TRBJ2-5 | NA | TRBV3-1/TRBV3-2 | TGTGCCAGCAGCCAAGATAAGGGCCCAGGGATGAGACTTCAAGAGACCCAGTACTTC | CASSQDKGPGMRLQETQYF
few | TRBJ2-2 | NA | TRBV5-4 | TGTGCCAGCAGTTGGGCCAGTTCGAACACCGGGGAGCTGTTTTTT | CASSWASSNTGELFF
NA | TRBJ2-7 | NA | TRBV2 | TGTGCCAGCACGAGGGGAGGAGGCGAGCAGTACTTC | CASTRGGGEQYF
NA | TRBJ2-2 | TRBD1 | TRBV25-1 | TGTGCCAGCAGTCGGATAGGACAGGGAGACACCGGGGAGCTGTTTTTT | CASSRIGQGDTGELFF
NA | TRBJ2-7 | TRBD1 | TRBV5-1 | TGCGCCAGCCGCCCAGGGGGCCGGTACGAGCAGTACTTC | CASRPGGRYEQYF
NA | TRBJ1-2 | NA | TRBV29-1 | TGCAGCGTTGAATACGCGTACGGCTATGGCTACACCTTC | CSVEYAYGYGYTF
NA | TRBJ1-6 | NA | TRBV19 | TGTGCCAGTAGTGCGACATTCTATAATTCACCCCTCCACTTT | CASSATFYNSPLHF
NA | TRBJ2-1 | TRBD1 | TRBV7-8 | TGTGCCAGCAGCTTAGGCGGGACAGGGGATAGGAATGAGCAGTTCTTC | CASSLGGTGDRNEQFF
NA | TRBJ1-1 | NA | TRBV5-1 | TGCGCCAGCAGCCCGTCAACAGGCCCGAACACTGAAGCTTTCTTT | CASSPSTGPNTEAFF
NA | TRBJ1-4 | NA | TRBV11-3 | TGTGCCAGCAGCTTAGACCCCGCGGGGGGTGAAAAACTGTTTTTT | CASSLDPAGGEKLFF
NA | TRBJ1-3 | TRBD1 | TRBV6-5 | TGTGCCAGCAGTAAACAGGGGCCTGGAAACACCATATATTTT | CASSKQGPGNTIYF
NA | TRBJ1-5 | NA | TRBV11-2 | TGTGCCAGCAGCCTACACGGGGGTGAGGATCAGCCCCAGCATTTT | CASSLHGGEDQPQHF
NA | TRBJ2-7 | NA | TRBV11-3 | TGTGCCAGCAGCTTAGTCGAAAGGTCGGGGGAGCAGTACTTC | CASSLVERSGEQYF
once | TRBJ1-4 | TRBD1 | TRBV5-8 | TGTGCCAGCAGCCCTTGGACAGGGGGCGTTGAAAAACTGTTTTTT | CASSPWTGGVEKLFF
NA | TRBJ1-5 | TRBD1 | TRBV6-5 | TGTGCCAGCAAAACAGGGGTCCAGCCCCAGCATTTT | CASKTGVQPQHF
NA | TRBJ2-3 | NA | TRBV5-1 | TGCGCCAGCACCGGACAGCACACCACAGATACGCAGTATTTT | CASTGQHTTDTQYF
NA | TRBJ2-5 | TRBD2 | TRBV7-8 | TGTGCCAGCACGCTTACTTCAGCGGGGGGGAGAGAGACCCAGTACTTC | CASTLTSAGGRETQYF
once | TRBJ2-3 | TRBD2 | TRBV7-2 | TGTGCCAGCAGCTTAAATAGGCTAGCGGGGGGTAGCACAGATACGCAGTATTTT | CASSLNRLAGGSTDTQYF
NA | TRBJ2-3 | TRBD2 | TRBV4-1 | TGCGCCAGCAGCCTCATTCCCCTCGCTAGCGGGGAAGCAGATACGCAGTATTTT | CASSLIPLASGEADTQYF
NA | TRBJ2-2 | TRBD1 | TRBV7-2 | TGTGCCAGCAGCCCCGACTTTCCAGGGGGCGGGTCCGGGGAGCTGTTTTTT | CASSPDFPGGGSGELFF
NA | TRBJ2-5 | TRBD1 | TRBV24-1 | TGTGCCACCAGTGACCCAAGACAGGGTAGAGAAGAGACCCAGTACTTC | CATSDPRQGREETQYF
NA | TRBJ2-6 | NA | TRBV3-1/TRBV3-2 | TGTGCCAGCAGCCAAGGTACAGGGCGGAGGGCCAACGTCCTGACTTTC | CASSQGTGRRANVLTF
NA | TRBJ2-5 | TRBD2 | TRBV11-2 | TGTGCCAGCAGCCCCGGACTAGCGGGAGAGACCCAGTACTTC | CASSPGLAGETQYF
NA | TRBJ1-2 | NA | TRBV10-2 | TGCGCCAGCAGTCACGACATCCTCTATGGCTACACCTTC | CASSHDILYGYTF
NA | TRBJ1-1 | NA | TRBV28 | TGTGCCAGCAGCCATAGTACTGAAGCTTTCTTT | CASSHSTEAFF
NA | TRBJ2-7 | TRBD1 | TRBV5-8 | TGTGCCAGCAGCCGGGACAGGAGCTACGAGCAGTACTTC | CASSRDRSYEQYF
NA | TRBJ2-5 | NA | TRBV24-1 | TGTGCCACCAGTGATCCTCAAGAGACCCAGTACTTC | CATSDPQETQYF
NA | TRBJ1-1 | TRBD1 | TRBV10-1 | TGCGCCAGCAGCGCTGGACAGGGAGGTACTGAAGCTTTCTTT | CASSAGQGGTEAFF
NA | TRBJ1-4 | TRBD1 | TRBV10-3 | TGTGCCATCAGAGGCCCTGGGACAGGGGAGGTAGGGCTGTTTTTT | CAIRGPGTGEVGLFF
NA | TRBJ1-5 | TRBD1 | TRBV6-2/TRBV6-3 | TGTGCCAGCAGTCAACCCGGGACAGGGGGCCCCCAGCATTTT | CASSQPGTGGPQHF
NA | TRBJ2-1 | NA | TRBV21-1 | TGTGCCAGCAGCCCCTCCCCCACCGGACTAGCGGAAAAGTCCTACAATGAGCAGTTCTTC | CASSPSPTGLAEKSYNEQFF
NA | TRBJ2-5 | NA | TRBV5-1 | TGCGCCAGCAGCTTGGCCCAGGGGCAGACCCAGTACTTC | CASSLAQGQTQYF
few | TRBJ1-2 | NA | TRBV2 | TGTGCCAGCAGTGGGCAACCGACTATTTCAATCGGCCAAAATGGCTACACCTTC | CASSGQPTISIGQNGYTF